The clone carrying this T cell receptor beta chain has just a few counts. The target antigen is unknown. Libraries from naive CD8 cells were generated from approximately 20,000 to 1,000,000 sorted cells (with 10%, 30% or 50% RNA). This CDR3 has 12 residues. V dropped 2 bases and J dropped 7 bases, with 8 bases sitting between them. From germline, CDR1 is SEHNR and CDR2 FQNEAQ (reference sequence). The record originates from a study of molecular identifiers for immune sequencing clone quantification. Across the study: Replicate runs used RNA from roughly 21,000 or 96,000 naive CD8 cells, which was split five ways into aliquots, and four of those aliquots were then sequenced. The study, taken as a whole, reports: In naive cells, under 1% of molecules belonged to clones above 20 RNA copies, against over 97% in effector cells.

Methods described previously, with TCR primers listed, were used for bulk TCR libraries. TCRdb fed the PCR reads into MiXCR, producing one record per CDR3 protein. The table includes approximately 670,000 distinct CDR3 sequences, 20% detected once. The chain recombines TRBV7-9 with TRBJ1-2; D is unresolved. Sample: naive CD8+ T cells from blood, with Jurkat cell RNA spiked in. Subset indicated: FACS-sorted CD8+CD4-CCR7+CD45RA+ naive T cells. This receptor was taken from a human donor in good health. Some libraries in this study had Jurkat cell RNA spiked in. CDR3 sequence: CASSLNRFGYTF. The CDR3 DNA reads TGTGCCAGCAGCTTAAATCGTTTTGGCTACACCTTC.